Below, 18 T cell receptor beta chains from the same sample are listed, as sequenced in a study of T-cell reconstitution after alpha-beta-depleted transplantation in children. Preparing the TCRbeta library involved the use of unique molecular identifiers. TCRdb fed the PCR reads into MiXCR, producing one record per CDR3 protein. The data show some 840,000 distinct CDR3 sequences, with around 17% seen just once and approximately 5% held by the top ten. The sequencing used PBMCs, mostly from graft donor cells, collected 360 days after TCRalphabeta/CD19-depleted stem cell transplant. These receptors were obtained from a male patient younger than 18 who had a stem cell transplant for acute lymphoblastic leukemia, so the T cells may come from the graft donor.

This clonotype showed up many times. The chain joins TRBV20-1 to TRBJ2-3, with unresolved D. Germline-derived CDR1 and CDR2 are DFQATT and SNEGSKA (reference sequence). This CDR3 spans 15 amino acids. Trimming took off 3 bases at V and 0 bases at J, with 13 bases between the two ends. The CDR3 is CSARAPLRSTDTQYF. Here the CDR3 DNA reads TGCAGTGCTAGGGCCCCCCTGCGGAGCACAGATACGCAGTATTTT.

Written as DNA, the CDR3 is TGCAGTGCGGCCCCCACATGGGGGAACTCTGGAAACACCATATATTTT. Its protein product is CSAAPTWGNSGNTIYF. The chain has TRBV20-1 and TRBJ1-3; a weak D match, TRBD1 (5 bases). This CDR3 is built from 16 residues. V dropped 6 bases and J dropped 0 bases, with 18 bases sitting between them. In germline, CDR1 is DFQATT, CDR2 SNEGSKA (reference sequence).

This clonotype was recorded only once. V is TRBV29-1 and J is TRBJ1-2, with TRBD1 as a possible D gene (6 bases). The CDR3 is 14 amino acids. V gave up 2 bases and J gave up 7 bases, with 17 bases separating them. CDR1 is SQVTM, CDR2 ANQGSEA, per germline. CDR3 loop: CSVEWAGTQSGYTF. For the CDR3, the DNA is TGCAGCGTTGAATGGGCCGGGACACAGAGTGGCTACACCTTC.

This clonotype appeared many times. The chain has TRBV12-3 or TRBV12-4 and TRBJ2-3; D may be TRBD1 (5 bases). V gave up 3 bases and J gave up 1 base, with 11 bases separating them. The CDR3 is 15 residues long. Here the CDR3 DNA reads TGTGCCAGCAGTTTGGGGCGTACCGGCACAGATACGCAGTATTTT. Residues: CASSLGRTGTDTQYF.

There are many counts of this clonotype. The chain is built from TRBV5-1 and TRBJ2-7; weak D call: TRBD1 (6 bases). The CDR3 is 15 amino acids. V lost 3 bases and J 0 bases, leaving 13 bases between the germline ends. Germline V gene data show CDR1 as SGHRS and CDR2 as YFSETQ. This CDR3 is CASSSDSLFSYEQYF. The CDR3 DNA is TGCGCCAGCAGCTCGGACAGCCTCTTCTCCTACGAGCAGTACTTC.

This clonotype was seen more than once but under ten times. CDR3 sequence (DNA): TGTGCCAGCAGCGGGGGACAGGGGGAAGAGACCCAGTACTTC. Its translation is CASSGGQGEETQYF. The chain joins TRBV13 to TRBJ2-5; 11 positions match TRBD1. The V gene end was trimmed by 5 bases and the J gene end by 3 bases; junction bases not matched to a gene: 2. Germline V gene sequence: CDR1 PRHDT, CDR2 FYEKMQ (reference sequence). This CDR3 is 14 amino acids long.

A word on this clonotype: One end of the junction fails to match germline, which may point to a read error. CDR3 nucleotide sequence: TGTGCCAGCGGGGGACTAGCGTTCACATATACGCAGTATTTT. Amino acid sequence: CASGGLAFTYTQYF. The gene calls are TRBV4-2 and TRBJ2-3, with 10 bases aligning to TRBD2. There are 14 residues in the CDR3. Germline V CDR1 and CDR2: LGHNA, YNFKEQ.

The rearrangement links TRBV4-2 to TRBJ2-2; 9 nucleotides agree with TRBD1. Germline trimming cut 5 bases from V and 5 bases from J; bases unmatched to any gene: 9. The CDR3 spans 16 residues. Per the germline V gene, CDR1 is LGHNA and CDR2 is YNFKEQ. CDR3 DNA: TGTGCCAGCAGCTTCGACCGGGACAGGGTTACCGGGGAGCTGTTTTTT. Translating gives CASSFDRDRVTGELFF.

This clonotype appeared a few times. The DNA for the CDR3 is TGCGCCAGCAGCTTGAATCCGGGACCTAATGAAAAACTGTTTTTT. Translating it yields CASSLNPGPNEKLFF. This sequence joins TRBV5-1 and TRBJ1-4, with D possibly matching TRBD1 (5 bases). CDR1 SGHRS and CDR2 YFSETQ come from the germline V gene. The CDR3 runs to 15 residues. Trimming shortened V by 1 base and J by 3 bases, and 10 bases separated the two germline ends.

The CDR3 DNA is TGCGCCAGCAGCCCCGGGACAGCAAACACCATATATTTT. Translated, it gives CASSPGTANTIYF. The rearrangement joins TRBV10-2 to TRBJ1-3; TRBD1 matches 7 bases. Unmatched junction bases numbered 5, after V lost 6 bases and J lost 6 bases. The CDR3 has 13 amino acids. Germline V gene sequence: CDR1 WSHSY, CDR2 SAAADI.

The chain couples TRBV18 to TRBJ2-4; 10 bases fit TRBD1. Unmatched junction bases numbered 11, after V lost 6 bases and J lost 9 bases. The germline CDR1 and CDR2 sequences are KGHSH and LQKENI. CDR3 length: 15 residues. Here the CDR3 reads CASSPNRTGGAIQYF. Written as DNA, the CDR3 is TGTGCCAGCTCCCCGAACCGGACAGGGGGGGCCATTCAGTACTTC. Full variable domain (remainder filled in from reference TRBV18 and TRBJ2-4): NAGVMQNPRHLVRRRGQEARLRCSPMKGHSHVYWYRQLPEEGLKFMVYLQKENIIDESGMPKERFSAEFPKEGPSILRIQQVVRGDSAAYFCASSPNRTGGAIQYFGAGTRLSVL.

This chain joins TRBV24-1 and TRBJ2-7; weak D call: TRBD2 (7 bases). V lost 8 bases to trimming and J lost 3 bases, with 19 bases between them. CDR3 length: 15 amino acids. Germline V gene lookup returns CDR1 KGHDR and CDR2 SFDVKD. CDR3 residues: CATIKRGRGRYEQYF. The DNA for the CDR3 is TGTGCCACCATTAAGAGGGGGAGGGGACGCTACGAGCAGTACTTC.

The chain links TRBV13 to TRBJ1-2; D gene unclear. V lost 9 bases, J lost 4 bases, and 9 bases lay in between. Germline V gene lookup returns CDR1 PRHDT and CDR2 FYEKMQ (reference sequence). The CDR3 totals 11 residues. CDR3 sequence (DNA): TGTGCCAGTAAGAATCTCTATGGCTACACCTTC. It yields the protein CASKNLYGYTF.

Only a few counts were recorded for this clonotype. V and J are TRBV20-1 and TRBJ2-5; TRBD2 aligns across 9 bases. With V trimmed by 2 bases and J by 4 bases, 5 bases remained unmatched. Germline V gene sequence: CDR1 DFQATT, CDR2 SNEGSKA (reference sequence). CDR3 length equals 14 residues. In DNA, the CDR3 is TGCAGTGCTAGATCGCGGGAGGGCCTAGAGACCCAGTACTTC. Amino acid sequence: CSARSREGLETQYF.

This clonotype was counted at least ten times. This chain connects TRBV29-1 to TRBJ2-2; no definite D call. Germline V CDR1 and CDR2: SQVTM, ANQGSEA. The CDR3 length is 13 residues. The V end was cut by 3 bases, the J end by 1 base, with 6 bases between. The CDR3 DNA reads TGCAGCGTTGACAATAGGAACACCGGGGAGCTGTTTTTT. It translates to CSVDNRNTGELFF.

This clonotype was found a few times. This chain uses TRBV5-1 with TRBJ1-1; a possible D gene is TRBD1 (5 bases). The CDR3 sequence is 13 residues long. V dropped 3 bases and J dropped 6 bases, with 12 bases sitting between them. CDR1 and CDR2 from the germline V gene are SGHRS and YFSETQ. DNA for the CDR3: TGCGCCAGCAGCTCGGGGCAGGTCCCTGAAGCTTTCTTT. This encodes CASSSGQVPEAFF.

Many counts were recorded for this clonotype. V gene TRBV5-1 combines with J gene TRBJ1-2, with a possible D match to TRBD1 (5 bases). V shed 0 bases and J shed 4 bases, with 13 bases lying between them. The CDR3 totals 15 residues. Germline V gene data show CDR1 as SGHRS and CDR2 as YFSETQ. The CDR3 nucleotides are TGCGCCAGCAGCTTGGCCGGGACGGCTATCTATGGCTACACCTTC. Translated, it gives CASSLAGTAIYGYTF.

There are many counts of this clonotype. This chain joins TRBV2 and TRBJ2-1; TRBD2 agrees at 10 bases. Losses at the gene ends were 5 bases for V and 15 bases for J; bases not matched to a gene: 16. The CDR3 spans 15 residues. The germline V gene encodes CDR1 SNHLY and CDR2 FYNNEI. The DNA for the CDR3 is TGTGCCAGCAGTTACAGCCCTATGGCTAGCGGGAGAATGTTCTTC. Amino acids: CASSYSPMASGRMFF. The variable domain in full, with the rest retrieved from reference TRBV2 and TRBJ2-1, is EPEVTQTPSHQVTQMGQEVILRCVPISNHLYFYWYRQILGQKVEFLVSFYNNEISEKSEIFDDQFSVERPDGSNFTLKIRSTKLEDSAMYFCASSYSPMASGRMFFGPGTRLTVL.